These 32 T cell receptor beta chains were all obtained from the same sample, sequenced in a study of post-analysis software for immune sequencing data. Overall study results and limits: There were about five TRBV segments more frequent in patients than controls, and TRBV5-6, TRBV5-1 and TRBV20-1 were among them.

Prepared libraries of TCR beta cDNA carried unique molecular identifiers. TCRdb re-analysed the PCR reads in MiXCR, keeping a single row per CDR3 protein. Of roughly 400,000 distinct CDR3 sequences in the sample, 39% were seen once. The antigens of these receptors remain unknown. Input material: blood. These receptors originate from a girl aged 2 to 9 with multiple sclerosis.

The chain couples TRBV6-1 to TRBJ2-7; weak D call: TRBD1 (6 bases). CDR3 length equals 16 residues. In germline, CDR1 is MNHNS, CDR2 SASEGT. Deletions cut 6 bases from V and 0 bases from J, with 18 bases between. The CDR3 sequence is CASRTPGHHFSYEQYF. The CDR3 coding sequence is TGTGCCAGCAGGACTCCGGGACATCATTTCTCCTACGAGCAGTACTTC.

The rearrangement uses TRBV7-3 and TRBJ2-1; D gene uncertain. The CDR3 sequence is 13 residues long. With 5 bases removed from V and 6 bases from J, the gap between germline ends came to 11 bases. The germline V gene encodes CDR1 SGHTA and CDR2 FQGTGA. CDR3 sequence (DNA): TGTGCCAGCAGCCCGTCCTTAACCAATGAGCAGTTCTTC. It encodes CASSPSLTNEQFF.

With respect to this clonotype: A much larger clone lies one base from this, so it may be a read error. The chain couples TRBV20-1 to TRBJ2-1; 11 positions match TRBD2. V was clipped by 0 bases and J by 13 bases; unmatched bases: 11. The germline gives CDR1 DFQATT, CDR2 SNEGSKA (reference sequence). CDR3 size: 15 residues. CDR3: CSARDLGLAEETQFF. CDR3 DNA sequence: TGCAGTGCTAGAGATTTGGGACTAGCGGAAGAGACCCAGTTCTTC.

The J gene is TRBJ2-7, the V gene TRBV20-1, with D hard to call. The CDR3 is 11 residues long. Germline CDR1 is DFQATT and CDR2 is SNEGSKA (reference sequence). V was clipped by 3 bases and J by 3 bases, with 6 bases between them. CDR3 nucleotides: TGCAGTGCTAGCAGAAGCTACGAGCAGTACTTC. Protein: CSASRSYEQYF.

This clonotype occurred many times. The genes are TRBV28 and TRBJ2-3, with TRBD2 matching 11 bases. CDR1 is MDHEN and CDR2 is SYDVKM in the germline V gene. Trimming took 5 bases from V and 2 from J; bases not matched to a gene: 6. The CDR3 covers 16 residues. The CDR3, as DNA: TGTGCCAGCAGTCCCCGGACTAGCGGGCACACAGATACGCAGTATTTT. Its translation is CASSPRTSGHTDTQYF.

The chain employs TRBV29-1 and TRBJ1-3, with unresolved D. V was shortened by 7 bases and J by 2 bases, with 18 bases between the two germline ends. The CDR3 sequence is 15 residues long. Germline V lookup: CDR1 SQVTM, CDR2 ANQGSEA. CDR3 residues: CSAVMGSLPGNTIYF. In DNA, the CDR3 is TGCAGCGCCGTGATGGGGAGTTTGCCTGGAAACACCATATATTTT.

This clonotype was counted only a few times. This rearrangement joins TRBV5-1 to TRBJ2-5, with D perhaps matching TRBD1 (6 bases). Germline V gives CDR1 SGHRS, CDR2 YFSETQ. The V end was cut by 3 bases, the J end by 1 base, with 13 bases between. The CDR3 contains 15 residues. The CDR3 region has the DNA TGCGCCAGCAGCTACTCCAGGGGTTCCCAAGAGACCCAGTACTTC. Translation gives CASSYSRGSQETQYF.

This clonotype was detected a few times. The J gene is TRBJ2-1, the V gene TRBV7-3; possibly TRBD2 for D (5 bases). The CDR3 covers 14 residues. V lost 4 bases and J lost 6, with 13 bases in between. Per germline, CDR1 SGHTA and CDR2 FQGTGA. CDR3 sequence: CASSYTSLSNEQFF. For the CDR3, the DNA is TGTGCCAGCAGCTACACTAGTTTGTCCAATGAGCAGTTCTTC.

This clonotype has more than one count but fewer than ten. The CDR3 coding sequence is TGCGCCAGCAGCCCAGGGACTAGCGCAGTCACAGATACGCAGTATTTT. This translates into CASSPGTSAVTDTQYF. The chain is built from TRBV5-1 and TRBJ2-3; TRBD2 matches 10 bases. The CDR3 runs to 16 residues. In germline, CDR1 is SGHRS, CDR2 YFSETQ. The V gene end was trimmed by 4 bases and the J gene end by 2 bases; junction bases not matched to a gene: 7.

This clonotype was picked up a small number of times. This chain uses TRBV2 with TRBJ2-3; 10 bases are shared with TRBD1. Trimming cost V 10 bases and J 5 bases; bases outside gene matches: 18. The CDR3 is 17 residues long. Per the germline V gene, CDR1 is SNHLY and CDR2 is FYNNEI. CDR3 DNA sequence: TGTGCCACCGGGAGACTAATAGACAGGGGGCTTGAAGATACGCAGTATTTT. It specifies CATGRLIDRGLEDTQYF.

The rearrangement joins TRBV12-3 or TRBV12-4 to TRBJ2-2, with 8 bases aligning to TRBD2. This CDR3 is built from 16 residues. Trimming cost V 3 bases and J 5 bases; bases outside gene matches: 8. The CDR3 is CASSFPSAGDTGELFF. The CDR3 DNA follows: TGTGCCAGCAGTTTCCCCTCAGCGGGAGATACCGGGGAGCTGTTTTTT.

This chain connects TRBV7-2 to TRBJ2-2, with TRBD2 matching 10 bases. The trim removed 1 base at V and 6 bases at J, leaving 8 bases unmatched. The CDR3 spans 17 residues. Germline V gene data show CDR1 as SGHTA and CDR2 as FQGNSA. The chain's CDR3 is CASSLGPAGGPAGELFF. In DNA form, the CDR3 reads TGTGCCAGCAGCTTAGGCCCAGCGGGAGGGCCCGCCGGGGAGCTGTTTTTT.

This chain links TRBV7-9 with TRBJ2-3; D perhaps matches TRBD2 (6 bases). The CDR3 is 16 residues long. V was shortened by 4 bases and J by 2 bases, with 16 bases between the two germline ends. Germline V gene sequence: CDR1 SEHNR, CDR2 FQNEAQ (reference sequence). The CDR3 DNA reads TGTGCCAGCAGCTCCTCCGGGACTCCCTTCACAGATACGCAGTATTTT. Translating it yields CASSSSGTPFTDTQYF.

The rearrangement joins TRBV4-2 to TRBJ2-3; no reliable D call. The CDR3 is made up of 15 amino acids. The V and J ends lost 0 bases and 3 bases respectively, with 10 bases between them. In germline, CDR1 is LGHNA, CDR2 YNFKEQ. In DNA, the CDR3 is TGTGCCAGCAGCCAAGAGGGCCTAAAGACAGATACGCAGTATTTT. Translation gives CASSQEGLKTDTQYF.

CDR3 region: CASSIPGTHEQYF. In DNA form, the CDR3 reads TGTGCCAGCAGCATACCTGGGACACACGAGCAGTACTTC. The chain is built from TRBV5-4 and TRBJ2-7; a weak D match, TRBD1 (6 bases). There are 13 residues in the CDR3. Germline V gives CDR1 SGHNT, CDR2 YYREEE (reference sequence). Trimming left V 4 bases short and J 5 bases short, with 13 bases between.

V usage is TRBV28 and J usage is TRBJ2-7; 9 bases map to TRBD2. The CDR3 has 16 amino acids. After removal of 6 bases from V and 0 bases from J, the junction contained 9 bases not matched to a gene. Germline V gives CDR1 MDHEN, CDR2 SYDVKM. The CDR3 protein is CASSPISGGLSYEQYF. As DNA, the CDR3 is TGTGCCAGCAGCCCCATTAGCGGGGGCCTCTCCTACGAGCAGTACTTC.

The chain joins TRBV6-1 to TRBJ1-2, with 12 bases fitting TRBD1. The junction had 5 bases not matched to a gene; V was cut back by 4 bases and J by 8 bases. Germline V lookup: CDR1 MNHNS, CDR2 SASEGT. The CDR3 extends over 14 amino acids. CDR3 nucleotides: TGTGCCAGCAGTGTCCGGGACAGGGGGCGCGGCTACACCTTC. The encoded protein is CASSVRDRGRGYTF.

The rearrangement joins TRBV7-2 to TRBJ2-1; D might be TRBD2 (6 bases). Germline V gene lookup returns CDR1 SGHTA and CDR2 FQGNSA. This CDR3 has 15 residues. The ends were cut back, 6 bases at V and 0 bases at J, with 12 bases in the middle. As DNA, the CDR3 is TGTGCCAGCAGGATAGCGGTCAGCTCCTACAATGAGCAGTTCTTC. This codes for CASRIAVSSYNEQFF. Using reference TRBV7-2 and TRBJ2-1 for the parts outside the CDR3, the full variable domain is GAGVSQSPSNKVTEKGKDVELRCDPISGHTALYWYRQSLGQGLEFLIYFQGNSAPDKSGLPSDRFSAERTGGSVSTLTIQRTQQEDSAVYLCASRIAVSSYNEQFFGPGTRLTVL.

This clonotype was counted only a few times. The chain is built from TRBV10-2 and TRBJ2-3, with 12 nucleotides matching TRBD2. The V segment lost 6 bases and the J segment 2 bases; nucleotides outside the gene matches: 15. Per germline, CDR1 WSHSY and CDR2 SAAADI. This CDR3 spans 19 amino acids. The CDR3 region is CASSRSTSGGPRPTDTQYF. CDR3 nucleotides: TGCGCCAGCAGCCGATCGACTAGCGGGGGCCCCCGCCCCACAGATACGCAGTATTTT.

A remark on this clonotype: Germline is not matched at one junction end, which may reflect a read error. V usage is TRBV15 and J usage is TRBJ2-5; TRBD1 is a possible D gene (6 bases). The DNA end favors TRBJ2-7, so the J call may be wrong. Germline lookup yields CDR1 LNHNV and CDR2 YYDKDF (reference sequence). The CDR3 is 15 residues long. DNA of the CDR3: TGTGCCTCCAGCAGAGATCTTGGGGGCGGGTACGAGCAGTACTTC. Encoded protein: CASSRDLGGGYEQYF.

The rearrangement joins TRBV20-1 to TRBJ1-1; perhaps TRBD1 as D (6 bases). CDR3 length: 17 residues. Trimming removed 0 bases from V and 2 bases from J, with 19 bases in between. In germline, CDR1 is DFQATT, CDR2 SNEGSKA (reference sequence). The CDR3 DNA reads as TGCAGTGCTAGAGAGTGGGGAGCGGGGGGGGCTAACACTGAAGCTTTCTTT. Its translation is CSAREWGAGGANTEAFF.

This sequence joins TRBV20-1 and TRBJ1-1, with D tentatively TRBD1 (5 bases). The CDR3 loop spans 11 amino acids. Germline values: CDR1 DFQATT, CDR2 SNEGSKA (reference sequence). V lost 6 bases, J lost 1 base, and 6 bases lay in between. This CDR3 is CSAQGNTEAFF. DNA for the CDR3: TGCAGTGCCCAGGGGAACACTGAAGCTTTCTTT.

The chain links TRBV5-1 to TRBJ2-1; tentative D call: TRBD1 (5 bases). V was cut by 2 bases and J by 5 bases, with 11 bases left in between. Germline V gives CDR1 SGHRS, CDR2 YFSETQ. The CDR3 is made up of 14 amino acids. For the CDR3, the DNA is TGCGCCAGCAGCTTTAACGGACAAAACAATGAGCAGTTCTTC. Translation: CASSFNGQNNEQFF.

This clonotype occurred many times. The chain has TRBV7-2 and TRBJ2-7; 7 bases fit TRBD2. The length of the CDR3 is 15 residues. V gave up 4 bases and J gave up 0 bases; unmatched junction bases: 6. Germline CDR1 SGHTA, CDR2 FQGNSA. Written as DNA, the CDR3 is TGTGCCAGCAGCTCCCAGCGGGGACCCTCCTACGAGCAGTACTTC. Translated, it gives CASSSQRGPSYEQYF.

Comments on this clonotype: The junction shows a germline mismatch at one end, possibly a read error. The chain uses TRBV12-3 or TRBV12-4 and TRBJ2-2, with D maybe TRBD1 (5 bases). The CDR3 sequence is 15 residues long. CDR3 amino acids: CVSSIQERVAGELFF. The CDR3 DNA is TGTGTCAGCAGTATACAGGAACGAGTGGCCGGGGAGCTGTTTTTT.

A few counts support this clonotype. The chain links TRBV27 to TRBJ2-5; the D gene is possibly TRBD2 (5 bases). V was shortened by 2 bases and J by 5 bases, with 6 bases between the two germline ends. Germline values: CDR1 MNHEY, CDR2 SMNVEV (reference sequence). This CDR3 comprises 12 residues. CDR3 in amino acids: CASSLPGETQYF. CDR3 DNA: TGTGCCAGCAGTTTACCGGGGGAGACCCAGTACTTC.

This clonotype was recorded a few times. The CDR3: CASSPTYRDWVYQPQHF. The CDR3 DNA sequence: TGTGCCAGCAGCCCTACTTATCGGGACTGGGTCTATCAGCCCCAGCATTTT. The chain uses TRBV6-1 and TRBJ1-5; D perhaps matches TRBD1 (5 bases). The germline V and J ends were trimmed by 6 bases and 5 bases, with 23 bases remaining between them. CDR3 length: 17 amino acids. Germline loops: CDR1 MNHNS, CDR2 SASEGT.

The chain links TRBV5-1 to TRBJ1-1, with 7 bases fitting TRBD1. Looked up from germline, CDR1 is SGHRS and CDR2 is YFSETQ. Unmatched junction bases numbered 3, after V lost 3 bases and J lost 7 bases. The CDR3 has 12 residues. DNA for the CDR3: TGCGCCAGCAGCTCTGACAGGGTTGAAGCTTTCTTT. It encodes CASSSDRVEAFF. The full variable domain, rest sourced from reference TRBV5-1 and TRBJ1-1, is KAGVTQTPRYLIKTRGQQVTLSCSPISGHRSVSWYQQTPGQGLQFLFEYFSETQRNKGNFPGRFSGRQFSNSRSEMNVSTLELGDSALYLCASSSDRVEAFFGQGTRLTVV.

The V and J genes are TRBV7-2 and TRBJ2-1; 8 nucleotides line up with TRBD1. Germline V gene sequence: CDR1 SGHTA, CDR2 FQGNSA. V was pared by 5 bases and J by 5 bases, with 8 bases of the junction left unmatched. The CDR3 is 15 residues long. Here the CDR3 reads CASSQDRGPNNEQFF. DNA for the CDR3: TGTGCCAGCAGCCAAGACAGGGGCCCCAACAATGAGCAGTTCTTC. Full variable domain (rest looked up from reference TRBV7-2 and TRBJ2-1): GAGVSQSPSNKVTEKGKDVELRCDPISGHTALYWYRQSLGQGLEFLIYFQGNSAPDKSGLPSDRFSAERTGGSVSTLTIQRTQQEDSAVYLCASSQDRGPNNEQFFGPGTRLTVL.

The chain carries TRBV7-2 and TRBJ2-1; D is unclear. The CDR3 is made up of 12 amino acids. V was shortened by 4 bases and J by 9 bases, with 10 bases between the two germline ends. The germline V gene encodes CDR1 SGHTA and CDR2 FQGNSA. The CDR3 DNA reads TGTGCCAGCAGCTCCTCGTGGTTTGAGCAGTTCTTC. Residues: CASSSSWFEQFF.

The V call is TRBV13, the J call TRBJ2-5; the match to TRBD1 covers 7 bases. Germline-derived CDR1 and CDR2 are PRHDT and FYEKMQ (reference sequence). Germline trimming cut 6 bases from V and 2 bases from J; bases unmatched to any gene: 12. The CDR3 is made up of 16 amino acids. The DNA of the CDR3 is TGTGCCAGCAGAATCCGGGACAGAGCCTCTCAAGAGACCCAGTACTTC. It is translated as CASRIRDRASQETQYF.

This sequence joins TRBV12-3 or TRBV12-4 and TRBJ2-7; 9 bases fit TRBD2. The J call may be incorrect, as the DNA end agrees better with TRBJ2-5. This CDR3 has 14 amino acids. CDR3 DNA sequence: TGTGCCAGCACCTTTAAACTAGCGGGAGAGACCCAGTACTTC. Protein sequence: CASTFKLAGETQYF.